Listed here is a single T cell receptor beta chain. The target antigen is unknown. CDR3 size: 14 residues. The germline V gene has CDR1 MNHNS and CDR2 SASEGT. PCR was performed using 60 Vbeta and 13 Jbeta primers. Clones were sequenced by immunoSEQ multiplex PCR, and TCRdb holds only the in-frame ones, with some missing. The profile shows about 160,000 clones, roughly 70% of them singletons. These data belong to a study of cytomegalovirus exposure and HLA in healthy donors. Points from the study as a whole: CMV serostatus was the only immune exposure information that was available. Certain indistinguishable V segments, among them TRBV6-2 and TRBV6-3, were excluded.

Sequencing used PBMCs. This sequence was found in a woman in her forties or fifties in good health and CMV-seropositive. The chain couples TRBV6-1 to TRBJ2-5, with 7 positions matching TRBD1. Judging by the DNA end, TRBJ2-7 fits better; the J call may be wrong. CDR3 coding DNA: TGTGCCAGCACCTGGGACAGAACAGTCTACGAGCAGTACTTC. Protein product: CASTWDRTVYEQYF.